A single sample is the source of the 29 T cell receptor beta chains below, sequenced in a study of vaccination effects on CD4 cells after COVID-19. These receptors' antigens are unknown. Using viral peptide pools, the ViraFEST assay grew out antigen-specific CD4+ T cells prior to sequencing. CD4+ T cell isolation took place after about nine days of culture. Of the BNT162b2 and mRNA-1273 vaccines, participants received two doses of one or the other. Clones were read by immunoSEQ multiplex PCR, and TCRdb kept only the in-frame ones, dropping some. Of 20,000 to 25,000 clones in the sample, around 77% were seen once. The sample was CD4+ T cells from PBMCs cultured with HCoV-229E spike peptides, taken after COVID-19 vaccination. Source of these receptors: a human donor who received a COVID-19 vaccine.

The J gene is TRBJ2-6, the V gene TRBV24-1; the D gene is possibly TRBD2 (5 bases). The CDR3 sequence is 15 residues long. Germline CDR1 is KGHDR and CDR2 is SFDVKD. The ends were cut back, 4 bases at V and 0 bases at J, with 6 bases in the middle. In DNA form, the CDR3 reads TGTGCCACCAGTGACCGGGACTCTGGGGCCAACGTCCTGACTTTC. Protein: CATSDRDSGANVLTF.

The chain combines TRBV9 with TRBJ2-3; D is uncertain. The CDR3 has 14 amino acids. The germline CDR1 and CDR2 sequences are SGDLS and YYNGEE. V gave up 0 bases and J gave up 6 bases, with 11 bases separating them. CDR3 in amino acids: CASSVASAADTQYF. The CDR3 DNA is TGTGCCAGCAGCGTAGCGTCAGCCGCGGATACGCAGTATTTT.

This chain uses TRBV5-1 with TRBJ1-2; D might be TRBD1 (6 bases). Germline CDR1 is SGHRS and CDR2 is YFSETQ. Trimming shortened V by 5 bases and J by 0 bases, and 14 bases separated the two germline ends. This CDR3 is 15 amino acids long. CDR3 nucleotides: TGCGCCAGCAGACCCGGGACACAAGCTAACTATGGCTACACCTTC. It is translated as CASRPGTQANYGYTF. Combining the CDR3 with reference TRBV5-1 and TRBJ1-2 gives the whole variable domain KAGVTQTPRYLIKTRGQQVTLSCSPISGHRSVSWYQQTPGQGLQFLFEYFSETQRNKGNFPGRFSGRQFSNSRSEMNVSTLELGDSALYLCASRPGTQANYGYTFGSGTRLTVV.

This clone was seen only a few times. The chain carries TRBV6-5 and TRBJ1-1; D gene uncertain. From germline, CDR1 is MNHEY and CDR2 SVGAGI. V gave up 6 bases and J gave up 0 bases, with 11 bases separating them. The CDR3 is 14 residues long. The CDR3 DNA sequence: TGTGCCAGCAGATCGGAAGGAATGAACACTGAAGCTTTCTTT. Its protein is CASRSEGMNTEAFF.

The J gene is TRBJ1-1, the V gene TRBV29-1, with TRBD1 as a possible D gene (6 bases). CDR3 length: 13 amino acids. V was cut by 2 bases and J by 2 bases, with 9 bases left in between. The germline CDR1 and CDR2 sequences are SQVTM and ANQGSEA. CDR3 nucleotides: TGCAGCGTTGAAAGGGGGATAAACACTGAAGCTTTCTTT. Its protein is CSVERGINTEAFF.

The genes are TRBV4-1 and TRBJ1-2; a possible D gene is TRBD1 (5 bases). This CDR3 is built from 14 residues. Germline CDR1 MGHRA, CDR2 YSYEKL. With 0 bases removed from V and 3 bases from J, the gap between germline ends came to 8 bases. This CDR3 reads CASSQETGDYGYTF. Written as DNA, the CDR3 is TGCGCCAGCAGCCAAGAAACAGGAGACTATGGCTACACCTTC.

This clone was recorded once. The gene calls are TRBV2 and TRBJ2-1; D possibly corresponds to TRBD2 (6 bases). Germline loops: CDR1 SNHLY, CDR2 FYNNEI. V was clipped by 4 bases and J by 10 bases, with 17 bases between them. There are 14 residues in the CDR3. The CDR3: CASSAGTRPREQFF. CDR3 coding DNA: TGTGCCAGCAGTGCCGGGACTCGCCCCAGGGAGCAGTTCTTC.

This chain links TRBV18 with TRBJ2-5; no clear D. Looked up from germline, CDR1 is KGHSH and CDR2 is LQKENI. The V and J ends lost 0 bases and 5 bases respectively, with 4 bases between them. The CDR3 runs 12 residues. CDR3 sequence reads: CASSPPKETQYF. DNA of the CDR3: TGTGCCAGCTCACCACCGAAGGAGACCCAGTACTTC. Full variable domain (outside the CDR3, taken from reference TRBV18 and TRBJ2-5): NAGVMQNPRHLVRRRGQEARLRCSPMKGHSHVYWYRQLPEEGLKFMVYLQKENIIDESGMPKERFSAEFPKEGPSILRIQQVVRGDSAAYFCASSPPKETQYFGPGTRLLVL.

The chain employs TRBV5-1 and TRBJ2-2; 8 nucleotides line up with TRBD1. After removal of 5 bases from V and 5 bases from J, the junction contained 8 bases not matched to a gene. This CDR3 has 15 residues. From germline, CDR1 is SGHRS and CDR2 YFSETQ. CDR3 amino acids: CASSTGQAGTGELFF. DNA for the CDR3: TGCGCCAGCAGTACGGGACAGGCGGGGACCGGGGAGCTGTTTTTT.

The chain has TRBV7-9 and TRBJ1-2, with 7 bases matching TRBD1. Germline CDR1 and CDR2: SEHNR and FQNEAQ (reference sequence). The trim removed 4 bases at V and 8 bases at J, leaving 10 bases unmatched. The CDR3 loop spans 14 amino acids. The CDR3 sequence: CASSSEGALRGYTF. The CDR3, as DNA: TGTGCCAGCAGCTCTGAGGGGGCCCTTAGGGGCTACACCTTC.

Only one count was recorded for this clone. The chain uses TRBV25-1 and TRBJ2-1, with D perhaps TRBD1 or TRBD2 (5 bases each). This CDR3 comprises 16 residues. Germline lookup yields CDR1 MGHDK and CDR2 SYGVNS. V lost 1 base, J lost 6 bases, and 16 bases lay in between. The CDR3 spells CASSESGTRHTNEQFF. The DNA of the CDR3 is TGTGCCAGCAGTGAATCGGGGACCCGACATACCAATGAGCAGTTCTTC.

This chain connects TRBV6-5 to TRBJ1-1, with 7 nucleotides matching TRBD1. The ends lost 2 bases at V and 2 bases at J; junction bases unmatched: 8. CDR3 length equals 16 residues. Germline-derived CDR1 and CDR2 are MNHEY and SVGAGI. This chain's CDR3 is CASSYIGQGVNTEAFF. CDR3 DNA sequence: TGTGCCAGCAGTTACATTGGGCAGGGGGTAAACACTGAAGCTTTCTTT.

The gene calls are TRBV7-8 and TRBJ1-2; D is unresolved. Trimming cost V 5 bases and J 3 bases, with 10 bases left between them. The germline V gene has CDR1 SGHVS and CDR2 FQNEAQ. This CDR3 comprises 13 residues. CDR3 sequence reads: CASSPSVDYGYTF. The CDR3 coding sequence is TGTGCCAGCAGCCCTTCGGTGGACTATGGCTACACCTTC. Filled out from reference TRBV7-8 and TRBJ1-2, the complete variable domain reads GAGVSQSPRYKVAKRGQDVALRCDPISGHVSLFWYQQALGQGPEFLTYFQNEAQLDKSGLPSDRFFAERPEGSVSTLKIQRTQQEDSAVYLCASSPSVDYGYTFGSGTRLTVV.

The chain couples TRBV19 to TRBJ1-5, with D possibly matching TRBD1 (5 bases). The germline V gene has CDR1 LNHDA and CDR2 SQIVND (reference sequence). V dropped 6 bases and J dropped 0 bases, with 15 bases sitting between them. This CDR3 region has 16 residues. CDR3 coding DNA: TGTGCCAGTAGCAGCTCCGGGACCCTTAGCAATCAGCCCCAGCATTTT. This codes for CASSSSGTLSNQPQHF.

The V and J genes are TRBV24-1 and TRBJ2-1; no definite D call. Trimming pared 3 bases from V and 4 bases from J, leaving 6 bases between. The CDR3 length is 13 residues. The V gene's germline CDR1 is KGHDR and CDR2 SFDVKD. CDR3 DNA: TGTGCCACCAGTGATCCCTTATACAATGAGCAGTTCTTC. This encodes CATSDPLYNEQFF.

This chain links TRBV30 with TRBJ1-1; the match to TRBD1 covers 8 bases. V was pared by 0 bases and J by 8 bases, with 5 bases of the junction left unmatched. The CDR3 is made up of 13 amino acids. CDR1 is GTSNPN and CDR2 is SVGIG in the germline V gene (reference sequence). The CDR3 coding sequence is TGTGCCTGGAGTGTAAATACAGGGGGAGAAGCTTTCTTT. The encoded protein is CAWSVNTGGEAFF.

The rearrangement joins TRBV19 to TRBJ1-5, with a possible D match to TRBD1 (5 bases). Germline CDR1 reads LNHDA; CDR2 reads SQIVND (reference sequence). V was clipped by 6 bases and J by 0 bases, with 12 bases between them. The CDR3 spans 15 residues. The chain's CDR3 is CASSSTGYSNQPQHF. The CDR3 DNA follows: TGTGCCAGTAGCAGCACAGGTTATAGCAATCAGCCCCAGCATTTT.

The chain links TRBV9 to TRBJ1-4; TRBD1 aligns across 11 bases. The CDR3 covers 15 residues. Germline CDR1 SGDLS, CDR2 YYNGEE. Trimming took 2 bases from V and 8 from J; bases not matched to a gene: 5. This CDR3 is CASSVQGQGGEKLFF. In DNA form, the CDR3 reads TGTGCCAGCAGCGTCCAGGGACAGGGGGGCGAAAAACTGTTTTTT.

The J gene is TRBJ1-6, the V gene TRBV7-2; D uncertain. This CDR3 region has 14 residues. Germline assignment: CDR1 SGHTA and CDR2 FQGNSA. V gave up 2 bases and J gave up 5 bases, with 7 bases separating them. The CDR3 protein is CASSLMPDNSPLHF. In nucleotides, the CDR3 is TGTGCCAGCAGCTTAATGCCGGATAATTCACCCCTCCACTTT.

The genes are TRBV11-2 and TRBJ2-1; D possibly corresponds to TRBD2 (7 bases). The V gene's germline CDR1 is SGHAT and CDR2 FQNNGV. This CDR3 contains 13 residues. The V and J ends lost 9 bases and 5 bases respectively, with 14 bases between them. The CDR3 DNA reads TGTGCCAGTGGGGGGGCGCCAGACAATGAGCAGTTCTTC. Protein: CASGGAPDNEQFF.

The chain combines TRBV9 with TRBJ1-3, with a possible D match to TRBD1 (6 bases). V gave up 4 bases and J gave up 0 bases, with 17 bases separating them. Germline-derived CDR1 and CDR2 are SGDLS and YYNGEE. CDR3 length equals 17 residues. The CDR3 sequence: CASSILSGANSGNTIYF. DNA for the CDR3: TGTGCCAGCAGCATCCTCTCAGGGGCCAACTCTGGAAACACCATATATTTT.

V and J are TRBV2 and TRBJ2-2; 12 bases are shared with TRBD2. V lost 5 bases, J lost 8 bases, and 15 bases stayed unmatched. The CDR3 length is 18 residues. Per germline, CDR1 SNHLY and CDR2 FYNNEI. The CDR3: CASSSPFTSGGPHGELFF. The CDR3 coding sequence is TGTGCCAGCAGTTCCCCCTTTACTAGCGGGGGGCCCCATGGGGAGCTGTTTTTT.

This rearrangement joins TRBV18 to TRBJ1-2, with 8 bases identical to TRBD1. The CDR3 sequence is 13 residues long. V lost 5 bases, J lost 3 bases, and 2 bases stayed unmatched. Germline V gene lookup returns CDR1 KGHSH and CDR2 LQKENI. The CDR3 DNA reads as TGTGCCAGCTCAGAGGACAGGGACTATGGCTACACCTTC. Residues: CASSEDRDYGYTF.

This rearrangement joins TRBV19 to TRBJ2-2; TRBD2 matches at 10 bases. Looked up from germline, CDR1 is LNHDA and CDR2 is SQIVND (reference sequence). Trimming cost V 5 bases and J 4 bases; bases outside gene matches: 4. This CDR3 comprises 15 residues. In DNA, the CDR3 is TGTGCCAGTAGTGTGGTAGCGGGGGGCACCGGGGAGCTGTTTTTT. Protein sequence: CASSVVAGGTGELFF.

This clone was seen a single time. V gene TRBV18 combines with J gene TRBJ1-3; maybe TRBD1 (6 bases). This CDR3 contains 15 residues. In germline, CDR1 is KGHSH, CDR2 LQKENI. The V end lost 2 bases, the J end lost 0 bases, and 8 bases lay between the germline ends. CDR3 sequence: CASSPGQSSGNTIYF. CDR3 DNA: TGTGCCAGCTCACCAGGACAGAGCTCTGGAAACACCATATATTTT.

This chain joins TRBV2 and TRBJ1-1; 9 bases align to TRBD1. The CDR3 spans 11 residues. CDR1 and CDR2 (germline): SNHLY, FYNNEI. V shed 4 bases, J shed 11 bases, and the junction held 2 bases outside the gene matches. The DNA of the CDR3 is TGTGCCAGCAGTGGGGACAGGGTCGCTTTCTTT. This codes for CASSGDRVAFF.

The chain links TRBV6-4 to TRBJ2-1; no clear D gene. Germline V gives CDR1 MRHNA, CDR2 SNTAGT. The CDR3 is made up of 13 amino acids. The V end was cut by 3 bases, the J end by 7 bases, with 10 bases between. The CDR3 loop is CASSDYPLNEQFF. CDR3 DNA sequence: TGTGCCAGCAGTGATTACCCACTAAATGAGCAGTTCTTC.

DNA for the CDR3: TGTGCCAGCGTAAAGACAGGGGGCCATGGCTACACCTTC. Translated, it gives CASVKTGGHGYTF. The chain combines TRBV6-5 with TRBJ1-2; 10 nucleotides match TRBD1. With 8 bases clipped from V and 6 bases from J, the junction kept 6 bases outside the gene matches. This CDR3 contains 13 residues. Per germline, CDR1 MNHEY and CDR2 SVGAGI.

The rearrangement joins TRBV7-6 to TRBJ2-2; possible D gene TRBD2, 5 bases. Trimming removed 2 bases at V and 0 bases at J, with 10 bases between. The CDR3 spans 16 residues. Germline V CDR1 and CDR2: SGHVS, FNYEAQ. The CDR3 protein is CASSLLSSANTGELFF. CDR3 DNA sequence: TGTGCCAGCAGCTTATTAAGTAGCGCGAACACCGGGGAGCTGTTTTTT. The full variable domain, completed using reference TRBV7-6 and TRBJ2-2, is GAGVSQSPRYKVTKRGQDVALRCDPISGHVSLYWYRQALGQGPEFLTYFNYEAQQDKSGLPNDRFSAERPEGSISTLTIQRTEQRDSAMYRCASSLLSSANTGELFFGEGSRLTVL.